This is a list of T cell receptor beta chains from one sample in a study of blood T cell repertoires in COVID-19. Assay used: immunoSEQ multiplex PCR; TCRdb lists only in-frame clones, some missing. The sample carries about 370,000 clones, around 91% recorded once. Input material: PBMCs or T cells enriched from blood (not recorded which). The source is a man younger than 35 who had recovered from COVID-19. The CDR3 runs from the conserved cysteine through the conserved F or W. A D gene is named only where the DNA matches it firmly. Some rows have no size entry. The others give once, few or many, or a class for an expanded clone.

V gene	J gene	D gene	clone size	CDR3 DNA	CDR3 protein
TRBV18	TRBJ1-1	-	-	TGTGCCAGCTCACCCAGTTTTTTGGGGCCGTCGAACACTGAAGCTTTCTTT	CASSPSFLGPSNTEAFF
TRBV3-1/TRBV3-2	TRBJ2-1	TRBD2	-	TGTGCCAGCAGCCACAAAGCCAGACTAGCGGGCGGAGTTCGACCGCAGTTCTTC	CASSHKARLAGGVRPQFF
TRBV5-1	TRBJ2-5	-	-	TGCGCCAGCCACGGGGAGACCCAGTACTTC	CASHGETQYF
TRBV5-1	TRBJ2-5	-	-	TGCGCCAGCAGCTTGGTGGGCCCGGCGGGACAAGAGACCCAGTACTTC	CASSLVGPAGQETQYF
TRBV3-1/TRBV3-2	TRBJ2-5	-	-	TGTGCCAGCAGCCAAGATTCCGCTACCCAAGAGACCCAGTACTTC	CASSQDSATQETQYF
TRBV3-1/TRBV3-2	TRBJ2-3	-	-	TGTGCCAGCAGCCCCCCGGGTGTCACAGATACGCAGTATTTT	CASSPPGVTDTQYF
TRBV2	TRBJ2-7	TRBD1	-	TGTGCCAGCAGTTCCCGACAGGGGGAACACGAGCAGTACTTC	CASSSRQGEHEQYF
TRBV9	TRBJ2-3	TRBD2	-	TGTGCCAGCAGCGTAGTAGCGGGGGGAGGGGATACGCAGTATTTT	CASSVVAGGGDTQYF
TRBV3-1/TRBV3-2	TRBJ2-2	TRBD2	-	TGTGCCAGCAGCCGAAGCGGGGGTGGGGAGCTGTTTTTT	CASSRSGGGELFF
TRBV27	TRBJ1-2	TRBD1	-	TGTGCCAGCAGTTTAGCTAGGGGGCGAGGCGGCTACACCTTC	CASSLARGRGGYTF
TRBV6-5	TRBJ1-3	TRBD1	-	TGTGCCAGCAGCGGACAGGGGGCAGGGGGAAACACCATATATTTT	CASSGQGAGGNTIYF
TRBV5-1	TRBJ2-1	TRBD2	-	TGCGCCAGCAGCGATAGCGGGGGCGCCTACAATGAGCAGTTCTTC	CASSDSGGAYNEQFF
TRBV6-2/TRBV6-3	TRBJ1-6	-	-	TGTGCCAGCAGTAGCCGGGACTTGAGCTCCTATAATTCACCCCTCCACTTT	CASSSRDLSSYNSPLHF
TRBV9	TRBJ2-2	-	-	TGTGCCAGCAGCGCGCGGACAGTCGGGACCGGGGAGCTGTTTTTT	CASSARTVGTGELFF
TRBV27	TRBJ2-7	-	-	TGTGCCAGCAGTTTCGGACACTACTACGAGCAGTACTTC	CASSFGHYYEQYF
TRBV3-1/TRBV3-2	TRBJ1-5	-	-	TGTGCCAGCAGCCTAACGGGAGTAAATCAGCCCCAGCATTTT	CASSLTGVNQPQHF
TRBV7-9	TRBJ1-2	TRBD1	once	TGTGCCAGCAGCTCTAGGGGGACAGCCTATGGCTACACCTTC	CASSSRGTAYGYTF
TRBV11-2	TRBJ2-2	-	-	TGTGCCAGCAGCTTAGAGGGTCGGGGGACCGGGGAGCTGTTTTTT	CASSLEGRGTGELFF
TRBV29-1	TRBJ2-7	TRBD2	-	TGCAGCACCCCCAAGCGGGAGGACGAGCAGTACTTC	CSTPKREDEQYF
TRBV27	TRBJ1-1	TRBD1	few	TGTGCCAGCAGTTTAGGGGGGACAGTGAACACTGAAGCTTTCTTT	CASSLGGTVNTEAFF
TRBV29-1	TRBJ2-3	-	-	TGCAGCGTTGAAGGTGAGGGCCCCGATACGCAGTATTTT	CSVEGEGPDTQYF
TRBV11-3	TRBJ2-2	TRBD2	-	TGTGCCAGCAGCCTAGGGACTAGCGGGAGTCCCGGCACCGGGGAGCTGTTTTTT	CASSLGTSGSPGTGELFF
TRBV5-1	TRBJ2-2	-	-	TGCGCCAGCAGCTTCGCGAACACCGGGGAGCTGTTTTTT	CASSFANTGELFF
TRBV19	TRBJ1-1	-	once	TGTGCCAGTAGTACCTTCGGAACCACAGTGGCCACTGAAGCTTTCTTT	CASSTFGTTVATEAFF
TRBV6-5	TRBJ2-5	-	-	TGTGCCAGCAGTTACTCGAGTACCGGGTACCAAGAGACCCAGTACTTC	CASSYSSTGYQETQYF
TRBV28	TRBJ1-6	-	-	TGTGCCAGCAATGACCCCCCCGGGAGGTCACCCCTCCACTTT	CASNDPPGRSPLHF
TRBV3-1/TRBV3-2	TRBJ2-5	-	-	TGTGCCAGCAGCCCGCCGCTAGTGTCAGAGGAGACCCAGTACTTC	CASSPPLVSEETQYF
TRBV30	TRBJ1-4	-	-	TGTGCCTGGAATCTTGGGACTTTAAGTGAAAAACTGTTTTTT	CAWNLGTLSEKLFF
TRBV12-2	TRBJ1-4	-	once	TGTGCAAGTCGCTCACCGTCGGGACAGGATGGTTTGTCCGAAAAACTGTTTTTT	CASRSPSGQDGLSEKLFF
TRBV15	TRBJ1-5	-	-	TGTGCCACCAGCAGAGATCAGGATCAGCCCCAGCATTTT	CATSRDQDQPQHF
TRBV10-3	TRBJ1-6	TRBD1	-	TGTGCCATCAGTGACACTTCCCTAGGGACAGACCCTAATTCACCCCTCCACTTT	CAISDTSLGTDPNSPLHF
TRBV6-5	TRBJ2-2	-	-	TGTGCCAGCAGTTACTCAGGGGGTAGGACCGGGGAGCTGTTTTTT	CASSYSGGRTGELFF
TRBV29-1	TRBJ2-7	TRBD1	-	TGCAGCGTTGAAGTAGGACAGGGATACGAGCAGTACTTC	CSVEVGQGYEQYF
TRBV29-1	TRBJ1-2	-	-	TGCAGCGTTGTGCGGGCCAGGGGCTATGGCTACACCTTC	CSVVRARGYGYTF
TRBV3-1/TRBV3-2	TRBJ1-3	-	-	TGTGCCAGCAGCCAACTCTCTGGAAACACCATATATTTT	CASSQLSGNTIYF
TRBV7-8	TRBJ1-2	-	-	TGTGCCAGCAGCTCTGACAGAAACTCTAACTATGGCTACACCTTC	CASSSDRNSNYGYTF